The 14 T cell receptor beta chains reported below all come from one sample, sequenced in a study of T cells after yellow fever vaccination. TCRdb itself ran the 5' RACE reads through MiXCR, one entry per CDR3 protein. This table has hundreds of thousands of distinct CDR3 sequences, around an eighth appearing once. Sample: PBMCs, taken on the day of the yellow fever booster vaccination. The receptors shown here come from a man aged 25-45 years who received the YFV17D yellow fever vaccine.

The CDR3 is CASSPFGGLLNTEAFF. The CDR3 DNA sequence: TGTGCCAGCAGCCCTTTCGGGGGTTTATTGAACACTGAAGCTTTCTTT. The J gene is TRBJ1-1, the V gene TRBV3-1, with a weak D call TRBD1 (5 bases). Between the trimmed V and J ends, which lost 4 bases and 0 bases, there was a span of 15 bases. The germline V gene encodes CDR1 LGHDT and CDR2 YNNKEL (reference sequence). The length of the CDR3 is 16 residues.

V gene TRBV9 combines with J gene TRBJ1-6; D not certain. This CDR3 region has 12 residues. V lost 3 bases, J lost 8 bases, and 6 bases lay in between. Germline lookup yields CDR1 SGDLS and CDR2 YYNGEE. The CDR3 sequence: CASSGSHSPLHF. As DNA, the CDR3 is TGTGCCAGCAGCGGTTCACATTCACCCCTCCACTTT.

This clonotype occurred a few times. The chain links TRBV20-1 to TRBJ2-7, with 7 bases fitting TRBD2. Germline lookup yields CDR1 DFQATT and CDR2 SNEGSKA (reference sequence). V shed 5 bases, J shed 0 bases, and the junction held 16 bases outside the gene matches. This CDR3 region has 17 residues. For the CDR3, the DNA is TGCAGTGCTGAATCTCCCCTAGCGGAGGGGAGCTCCTACGAGCAGTACTTC. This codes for CSAESPLAEGSSYEQYF.

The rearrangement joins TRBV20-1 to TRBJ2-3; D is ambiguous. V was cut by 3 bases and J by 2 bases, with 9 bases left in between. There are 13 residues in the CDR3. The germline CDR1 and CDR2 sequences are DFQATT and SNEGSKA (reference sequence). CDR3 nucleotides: TGCAGTGCTAGGACACGTTACACAGATACGCAGTATTTT. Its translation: CSARTRYTDTQYF.

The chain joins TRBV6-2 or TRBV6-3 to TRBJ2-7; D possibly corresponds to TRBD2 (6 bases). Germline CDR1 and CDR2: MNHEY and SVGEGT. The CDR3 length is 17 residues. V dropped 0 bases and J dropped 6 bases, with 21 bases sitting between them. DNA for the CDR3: TGTGCCAGCAGTTACTCGAGGGCGGGACGCAAAGGCCGCGAGCAGTACTTC. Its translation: CASSYSRAGRKGREQYF.

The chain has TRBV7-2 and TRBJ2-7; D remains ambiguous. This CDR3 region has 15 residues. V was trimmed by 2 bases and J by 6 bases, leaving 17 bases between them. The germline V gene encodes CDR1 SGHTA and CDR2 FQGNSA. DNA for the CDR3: TGTGCCAGCAGCTTACCGCCGCTGGGCTTCGGCGAGCAGTACTTC. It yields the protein CASSLPPLGFGEQYF.

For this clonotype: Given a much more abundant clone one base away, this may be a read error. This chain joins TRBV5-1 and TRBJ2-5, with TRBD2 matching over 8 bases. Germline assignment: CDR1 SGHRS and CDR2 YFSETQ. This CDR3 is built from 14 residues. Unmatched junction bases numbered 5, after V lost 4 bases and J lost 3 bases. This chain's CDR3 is CASSPEAGEETQYF. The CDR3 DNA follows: TGCGCCAGCAGCCCAGAAGCGGGAGAAGAGACCCAGTACTTC.

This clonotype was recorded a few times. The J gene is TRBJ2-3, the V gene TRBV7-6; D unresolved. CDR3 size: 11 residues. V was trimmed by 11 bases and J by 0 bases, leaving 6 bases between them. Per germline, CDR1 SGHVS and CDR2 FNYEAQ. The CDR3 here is CAGPSTDTQYF. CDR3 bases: TGTGCCGGACCTAGCACAGATACGCAGTATTTT.

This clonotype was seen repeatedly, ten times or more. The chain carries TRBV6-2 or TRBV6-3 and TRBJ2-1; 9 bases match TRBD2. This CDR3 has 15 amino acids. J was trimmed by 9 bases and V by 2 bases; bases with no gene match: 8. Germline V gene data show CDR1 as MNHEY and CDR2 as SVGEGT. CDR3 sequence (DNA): TGTGCCAGCAGTTACGGCCAGCTTAGCGGGAGTGAGCAGTTCTTC. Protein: CASSYGQLSGSEQFF.

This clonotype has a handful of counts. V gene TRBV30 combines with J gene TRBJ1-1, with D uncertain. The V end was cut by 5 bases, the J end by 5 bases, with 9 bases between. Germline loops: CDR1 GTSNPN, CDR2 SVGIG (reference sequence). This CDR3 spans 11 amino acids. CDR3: CAWGRLTEAFF. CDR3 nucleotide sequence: TGTGCCTGGGGACGGCTAACTGAAGCTTTCTTT.

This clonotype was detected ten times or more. Here the CDR3 DNA reads TGTGCCAGCCTCCCGGGACAGGGGTACAATGAGCAGTTCTTC. This sequence encodes CASLPGQGYNEQFF. The gene calls are TRBV7-2 and TRBJ2-1; TRBD1 agrees at 10 bases. CDR1 SGHTA and CDR2 FQGNSA come from the germline V gene. The CDR3 spans 14 residues. The ends lost 8 bases at V and 4 bases at J; junction bases unmatched: 5.

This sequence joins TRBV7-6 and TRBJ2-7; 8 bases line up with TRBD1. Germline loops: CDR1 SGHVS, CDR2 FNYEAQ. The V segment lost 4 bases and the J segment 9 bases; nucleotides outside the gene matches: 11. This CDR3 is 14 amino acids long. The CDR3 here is CASSSARTGGRQYF. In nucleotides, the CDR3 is TGTGCCAGCAGCTCAGCTCGAACAGGGGGTAGGCAGTACTTC.

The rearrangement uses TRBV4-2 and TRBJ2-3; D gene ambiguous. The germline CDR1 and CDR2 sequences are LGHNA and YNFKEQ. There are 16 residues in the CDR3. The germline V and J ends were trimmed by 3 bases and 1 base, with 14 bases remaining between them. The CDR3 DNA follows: TGTGCCAGCAGCCAGGACCGAACTCGGGGCACAGATACGCAGTATTTT. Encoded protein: CASSQDRTRGTDTQYF.

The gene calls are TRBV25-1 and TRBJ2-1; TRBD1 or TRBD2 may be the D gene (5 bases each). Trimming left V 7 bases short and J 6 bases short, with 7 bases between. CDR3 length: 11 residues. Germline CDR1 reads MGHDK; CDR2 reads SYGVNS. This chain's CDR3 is CASNGGNEQFF. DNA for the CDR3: TGTGCCAGCAATGGGGGCAATGAGCAGTTCTTC.